The subject of this entry is one T cell receptor beta chain. The antigen is not known. Sequenced by immunoSEQ multiplex PCR; TCRdb stores in-frame clones only, minus some. The table has 84,000 or so clones, roughly 89% seen once. The sample originates from a study of identifying expanded T cells in peripheral blood. General study findings and limits: Technical replicates showed around 1.2 changed clones; roughly two weeks approximately 16; four weeks 19. Across healthy donors, higher total template counts meant significantly greater roughly 2-week count variance.

V shed 2 bases and J shed 3 bases, with 5 bases lying between them. The CDR3 consists of 13 residues. Germline CDR1 is KGHSH and CDR2 is LQKENI. No infections or other immune events were documented during collection. This clonotype was sampled from a person aged 18-70 years in good health. Material: blood. This chain connects TRBV18 to TRBJ2-1; the D is unclear. This chain's CDR3 is CASSPMDYNEQFF. CDR3 DNA sequence: TGTGCCAGCTCACCAATGGACTACAATGAGCAGTTCTTC. Using reference TRBV18 and TRBJ2-1 for the parts outside the CDR3, the full variable domain is NAGVMQNPRHLVRRRGQEARLRCSPMKGHSHVYWYRQLPEEGLKFMVYLQKENIIDESGMPKERFSAEFPKEGPSILRIQQVVRGDSAAYFCASSPMDYNEQFFGPGTRLTVL.